This TCR beta chain was sequenced during a study of blood T cell repertoires in COVID-19. Per the original data handling: Estimation of nucleated cell counts relied on the amplification of reference gene primers. Using immunoSEQ multiplex PCR, the repertoire was profiled, and TCRdb retains in-frame clones only, with some absent. From that table come the V and J calls and clone size; the DNA was used to work out D and trimming. In the table there are 95,000 to 100,000 clones, approximately 84% of which are singletons. The sample consisted of peripheral blood. The receptor comes from a woman aged 60-75 years with acute or convalescent COVID-19.

The CDR3 nucleotides read TGCAGCGTTGTCGGGACAGATAGCAATCAGCCCCAGCATTTT. It encodes CSVVGTDSNQPQHF. V usage is TRBV29-1 and J usage is TRBJ1-5; 7 positions agree with TRBD1. Germline CDR1 and CDR2: SQVTM and ANQGSEA. After removal of 4 bases from V and 0 bases from J, the junction contained 3 bases not matched to a gene. CDR3 length: 14 amino acids.